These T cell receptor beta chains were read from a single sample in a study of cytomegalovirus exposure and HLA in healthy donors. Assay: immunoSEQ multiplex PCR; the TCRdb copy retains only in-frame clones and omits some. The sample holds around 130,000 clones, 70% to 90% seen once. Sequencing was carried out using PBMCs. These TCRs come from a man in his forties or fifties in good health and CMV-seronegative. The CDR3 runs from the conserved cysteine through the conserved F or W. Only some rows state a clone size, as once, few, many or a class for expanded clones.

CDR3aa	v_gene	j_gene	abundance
CASRRQGGYTF	TRBV19	TRBJ1-2	.
CASSREGRYNQPQHF	TRBV5-1	TRBJ1-5	.
CASSASGRAETQYF	TRBV9	TRBJ2-5	.
CASSRTGRSGANGLTF	TRBV9	TRBJ2-6	.
CASSPTGAYYGYTF	TRBV14	TRBJ1-2	.
CAGSPGQTYEQYF	TRBV28	TRBJ2-7	.
CASSPGSGRHNEQFF	TRBV27	TRBJ2-1	.
CASSLFRGTTDTQYF	TRBV5-1	TRBJ2-3	.
CASNYGNTEAFF	TRBV28	TRBJ1-1	.
CASSQGGAGQETQYF	TRBV28	TRBJ2-5	.
CASSEVGSSYEQYF	TRBV6-1	TRBJ2-7	.
CASSQTAVLARKGQFF	TRBV4-3	TRBJ2-1	.
CASSLKHGEVYEQYF	TRBV28	TRBJ2-7	once
CASSPSRTGGVINGYTF	TRBV7-3	TRBJ1-2	.
CASSRGSSGTEAFF	TRBV5-4	TRBJ1-1	.
CASSPSFEQFF	TRBV7-9	TRBJ2-1	.